The clone carrying this T cell receptor (beta chain) was seen more than once but under ten times. What it binds is not known. Excluded were patients having autoimmune disease history or systemic immunosuppression. The V and J ends lost 8 bases and 2 bases respectively, with 16 bases between them. The V gene's germline CDR1 is LNHDA and CDR2 SQIVND (reference sequence). CDR3 size: 15 residues. TCRdb's copy holds only in-frame clones and misses some; the assay was immunoSEQ multiplex PCR. The repertoire holds approximately 44,000 clones, with 80% as singletons. This entry is derived from a study of OX40 agonist ivuxolimab in advanced cancers. Study in general: Partial responses occurred in three patients (one hepatocellular carcinoma, two cutaneous melanoma). Study observations and caveats: Some nonresponders also had low normalized T-cell clonal expansion. By week 6 at 0.1 to 3.0 mg/kg, blood CD4+ and CD8+ T cells had expanded clonally.

This chain links TRBV19 with TRBJ1-3; D is unresolved. The sequencing used CD4+ or CD8+ T cells sorted from blood, collected in a trial of the OX40 agonist ivuxolimab. This clonotype originated in an adult with an advanced solid tumor such as melanoma, head and neck, liver or kidney cancer. The CDR3 DNA follows: TGTGCCAGTCGGATGGCGGGGTACCCTGGAAACACCATATATTTT. It encodes CASRMAGYPGNTIYF.